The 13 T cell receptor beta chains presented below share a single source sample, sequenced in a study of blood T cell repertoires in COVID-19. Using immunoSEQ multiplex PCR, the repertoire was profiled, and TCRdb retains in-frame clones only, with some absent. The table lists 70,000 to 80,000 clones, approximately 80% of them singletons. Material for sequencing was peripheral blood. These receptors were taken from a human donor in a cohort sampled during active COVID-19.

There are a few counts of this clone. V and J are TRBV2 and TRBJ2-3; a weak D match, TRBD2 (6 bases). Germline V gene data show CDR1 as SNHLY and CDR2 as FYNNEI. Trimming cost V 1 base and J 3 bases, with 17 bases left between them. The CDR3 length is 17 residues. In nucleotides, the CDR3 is TGTGCCAGCAGTGAAGTCCCTCCGGGGGAATGGACAGATACGCAGTATTTT. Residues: CASSEVPPGEWTDTQYF.

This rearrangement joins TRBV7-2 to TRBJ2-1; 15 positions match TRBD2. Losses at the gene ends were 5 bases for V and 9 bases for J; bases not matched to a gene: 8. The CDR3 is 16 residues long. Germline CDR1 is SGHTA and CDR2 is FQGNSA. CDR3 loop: CASSPRTSGGVTEQFF. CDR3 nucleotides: TGTGCCAGCAGCCCACGGACTAGCGGGGGGGTAACTGAGCAGTTCTTC.

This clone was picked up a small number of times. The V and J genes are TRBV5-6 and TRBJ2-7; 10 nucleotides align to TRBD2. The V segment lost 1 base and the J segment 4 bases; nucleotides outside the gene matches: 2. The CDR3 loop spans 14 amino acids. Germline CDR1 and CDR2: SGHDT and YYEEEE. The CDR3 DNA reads TGTGCCAGCAGCTTGACTAGCGGGGTTTACGAGCAGTACTTC. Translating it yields CASSLTSGVYEQYF.

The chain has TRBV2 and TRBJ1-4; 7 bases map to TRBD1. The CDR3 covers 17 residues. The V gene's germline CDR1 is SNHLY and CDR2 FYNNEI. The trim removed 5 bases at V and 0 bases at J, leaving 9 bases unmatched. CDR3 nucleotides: TGTGCCAGCAGTCTCTCTCGGACAGGCCCAACTAATGAAAAACTGTTTTTT. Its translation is CASSLSRTGPTNEKLFF.

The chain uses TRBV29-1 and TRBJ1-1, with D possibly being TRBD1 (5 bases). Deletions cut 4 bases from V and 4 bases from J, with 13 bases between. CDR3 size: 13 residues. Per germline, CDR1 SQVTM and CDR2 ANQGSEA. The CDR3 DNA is TGCAGCGTTGGACAGACCTATAGCACTGAAGCTTTCTTT. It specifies CSVGQTYSTEAFF.

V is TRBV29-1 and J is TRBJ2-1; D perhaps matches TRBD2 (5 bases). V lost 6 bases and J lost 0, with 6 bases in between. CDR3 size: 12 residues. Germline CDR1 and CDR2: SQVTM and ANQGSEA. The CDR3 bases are TGCAGCGTCGGAGGCTCCTACAATGAGCAGTTCTTC. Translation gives CSVGGSYNEQFF.

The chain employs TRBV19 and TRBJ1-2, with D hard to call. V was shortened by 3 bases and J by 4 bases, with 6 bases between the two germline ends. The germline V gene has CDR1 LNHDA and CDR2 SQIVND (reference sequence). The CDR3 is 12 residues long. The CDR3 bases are TGTGCCAGTAGTATCCCAGGCTATGGCTACACCTTC. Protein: CASSIPGYGYTF.

CDR3 in amino acids: CASRYGDRLDYGYTF. The CDR3 DNA is TGTGCCAGCCGCTACGGCGATAGACTAGACTATGGCTACACCTTC. The rearrangement uses TRBV7-8 and TRBJ1-2; the D is unclear. Germline CDR1 is SGHVS and CDR2 is FQNEAQ. The V end was cut by 8 bases, the J end by 3 bases, with 19 bases between. The CDR3 covers 15 residues.

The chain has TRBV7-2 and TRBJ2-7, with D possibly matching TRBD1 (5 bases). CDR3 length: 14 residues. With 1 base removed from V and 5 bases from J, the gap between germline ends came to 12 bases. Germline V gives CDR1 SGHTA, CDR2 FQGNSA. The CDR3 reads CASSLVPQGHEQYF. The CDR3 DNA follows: TGTGCCAGCAGCTTAGTCCCGCAGGGCCACGAGCAGTACTTC.

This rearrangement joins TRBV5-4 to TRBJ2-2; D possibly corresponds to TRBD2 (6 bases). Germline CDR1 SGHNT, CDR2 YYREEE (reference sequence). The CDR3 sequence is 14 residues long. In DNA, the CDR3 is TGTGCTTCAGGCGGAGGGAGGTACACCGGGGAGCTGTTTTTT. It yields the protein CASGGGRYTGELFF.

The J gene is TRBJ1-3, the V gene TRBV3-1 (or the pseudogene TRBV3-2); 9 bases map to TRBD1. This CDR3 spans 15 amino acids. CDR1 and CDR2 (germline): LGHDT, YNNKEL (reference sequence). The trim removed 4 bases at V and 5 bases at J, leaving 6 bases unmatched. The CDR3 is CASSRVGQGRNTIYF. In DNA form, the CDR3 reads TGTGCCAGCAGCCGAGTCGGACAGGGGCGAAACACCATATATTTT.

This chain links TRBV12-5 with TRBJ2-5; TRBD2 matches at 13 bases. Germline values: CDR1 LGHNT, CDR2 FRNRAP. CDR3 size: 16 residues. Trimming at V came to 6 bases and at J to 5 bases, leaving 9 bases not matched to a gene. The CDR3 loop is CASGAPTSGRDETQYF. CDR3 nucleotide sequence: TGTGCTAGTGGCGCCCCAACTAGCGGGAGGGACGAGACCCAGTACTTC.

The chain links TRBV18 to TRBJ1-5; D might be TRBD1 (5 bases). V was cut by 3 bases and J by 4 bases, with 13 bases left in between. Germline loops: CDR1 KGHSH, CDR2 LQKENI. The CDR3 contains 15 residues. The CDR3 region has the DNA TGTGCCAGCTCACCTGGGGCCGGAACAAATCAGCCCCAGCATTTT. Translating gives CASSPGAGTNQPQHF.